This entry lists 5 T cell receptor beta chains sequenced from one sample in a study of tumor-infiltrating lymphocytes in primary liver carcinoma. TCR beta cDNA was prepared out of roughly 0.5 ug total RNA by means of a constant-region primer. It was through three nested multiplex PCR rounds of slightly modified ARM-PCR that TCR beta libraries arose. Amplification in the first two PCR rounds was performed using TRBV1-TRBV30 forward primers and a C-beta reverse primer for 10 cycles each. In TCRdb, the multiplex PCR reads were re-called with MiXCR into one record per CDR3 protein. The sample has some 180,000 distinct CDR3 sequences, 60% seen once; the top ten hold 72%. The study extracted blood RNA from unsorted whole blood and also extracted germline DNA. Specimen: peripheral blood. Receptors were obtained from a man between 35 and 55 years old with primary liver carcinoma and hepatitis B virus infection.

This clonotype came up a few times. This chain links TRBV29-1 with TRBJ2-7, with 9 bases identical to TRBD2. This CDR3 comprises 16 residues. The V and J ends lost 1 base and 0 bases, in that order; junction bases with no gene match: 7. Germline CDR1 is SQVTM and CDR2 is ANQGSEA. The CDR3, as DNA: TGCAGCGTTGAAGTTCGCGGGAGGGGTGACTCCTACGAGCAGTACTTC. Translation: CSVEVRGRGDSYEQYF.

Points on this clonotype: A read error is possible here, since a much larger clone lies one base away. As the CDR3 is not closed by the conserved phenylalanine or tryptophan, this likely results from a read error. V usage is TRBV12-3 or TRBV12-4 and J usage is TRBJ2-6; D ambiguous. The germline V and J ends were trimmed by 5 bases and 5 bases, with 13 bases remaining between them. The CDR3 totals 15 residues. DNA for the CDR3: TGTGCCAGCAGTCTCAGCAGTGCGTGGGCCAACGTCCTGACTATC. This translates into CASSLSSAWANVLTI.

Comment on this clonotype: A much larger clone differs from this one at a single base, so this may be a read error. Given the absence of the conserved phenylalanine or tryptophan at the CDR3 end, a read error is likely. The chain links TRBV4-1 to TRBJ1-2; a possible D gene is TRBD1 (6 bases). The germline gives CDR1 MGHRA, CDR2 YSYEKL. V dropped 4 bases and J dropped 8 bases, with 17 bases sitting between them. This CDR3 comprises 14 residues. This CDR3 is CASSLTQGIEGYTL. In nucleotides, the CDR3 is TGCGCCAGCAGCCTAACCCAGGGGATTGAGGGCTACACCCTC.

DNA for the CDR3: TGTGCCAGCAATGAGTGGAGGAGCTCTGGAAACACCATATATTTT. Encoded protein: CASNEWRSSGNTIYF. The rearrangement uses TRBV6-1 and TRBJ1-3; no clear D gene. This CDR3 is 15 amino acids long. V lost 7 bases to trimming and J lost 0 bases, with 13 bases between them. Germline values: CDR1 MNHNS, CDR2 SASEGT.

The chain employs TRBV6-5 and TRBJ2-2; the D is unclear. The CDR3 has 15 amino acids. Trimming left V 4 bases short and J 10 bases short, with 19 bases between. Germline V gene lookup returns CDR1 MNHEY and CDR2 SVGAGI. This chain's CDR3 is CASSLGPYPPVELFF. DNA of the CDR3: TGTGCCAGCAGTTTGGGCCCGTACCCGCCCGTGGAGCTGTTTTTT.